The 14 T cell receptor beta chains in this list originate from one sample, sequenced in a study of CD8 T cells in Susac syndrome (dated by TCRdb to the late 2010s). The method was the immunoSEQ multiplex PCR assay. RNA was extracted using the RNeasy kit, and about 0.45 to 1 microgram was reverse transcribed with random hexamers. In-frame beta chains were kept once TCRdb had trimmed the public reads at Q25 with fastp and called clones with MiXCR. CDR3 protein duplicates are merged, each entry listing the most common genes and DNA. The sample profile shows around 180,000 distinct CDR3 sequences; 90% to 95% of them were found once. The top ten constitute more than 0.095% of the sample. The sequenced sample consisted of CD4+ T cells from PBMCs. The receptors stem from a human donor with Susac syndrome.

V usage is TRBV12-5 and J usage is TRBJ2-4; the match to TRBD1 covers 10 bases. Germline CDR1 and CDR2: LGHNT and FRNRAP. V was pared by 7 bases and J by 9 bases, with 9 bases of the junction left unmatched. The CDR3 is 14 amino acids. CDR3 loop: CASAEGGQGIIQYF. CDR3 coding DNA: TGTGCTAGTGCCGAGGGGGGACAGGGGATCATTCAGTACTTC.

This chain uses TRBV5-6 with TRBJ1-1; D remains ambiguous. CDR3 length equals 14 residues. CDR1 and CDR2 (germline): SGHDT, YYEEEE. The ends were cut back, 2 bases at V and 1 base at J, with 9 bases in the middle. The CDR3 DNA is TGTGCCAGCAGCTTCCCCCACAAGAACACTGAAGCTTTCTTT. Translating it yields CASSFPHKNTEAFF.

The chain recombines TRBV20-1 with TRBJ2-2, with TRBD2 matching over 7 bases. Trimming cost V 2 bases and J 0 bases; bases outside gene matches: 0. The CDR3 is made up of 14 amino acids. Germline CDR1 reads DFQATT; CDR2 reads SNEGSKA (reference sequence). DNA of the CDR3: TGCAGTGCTAGACTAGCGGCGAACACCGGGGAGCTGTTTTTT. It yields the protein CSARLAANTGELFF.

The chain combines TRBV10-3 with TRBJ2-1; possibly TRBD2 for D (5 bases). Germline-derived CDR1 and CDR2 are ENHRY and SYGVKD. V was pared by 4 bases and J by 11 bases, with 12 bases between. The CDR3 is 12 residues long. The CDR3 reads CAISATRDQQFF. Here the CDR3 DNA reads TGTGCCATCAGTGCCACCCGGGATCAGCAGTTCTTC.

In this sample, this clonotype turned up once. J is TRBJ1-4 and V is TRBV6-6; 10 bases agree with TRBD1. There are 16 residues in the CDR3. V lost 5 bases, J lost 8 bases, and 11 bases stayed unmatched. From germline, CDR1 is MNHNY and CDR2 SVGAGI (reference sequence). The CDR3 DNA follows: TGTGCCAGCAGTCCGGGACAGGGGAGGTTTTGGGAAAAACTGTTTTTT. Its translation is CASSPGQGRFWEKLFF.

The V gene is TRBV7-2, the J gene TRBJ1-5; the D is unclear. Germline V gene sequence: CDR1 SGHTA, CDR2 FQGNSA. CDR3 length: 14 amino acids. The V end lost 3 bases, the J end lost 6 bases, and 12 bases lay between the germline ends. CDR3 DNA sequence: TGTGCCAGCAGCTTGTGGGAACAGAGTCAGCCCCAGCATTTT. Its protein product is CASSLWEQSQPQHF.

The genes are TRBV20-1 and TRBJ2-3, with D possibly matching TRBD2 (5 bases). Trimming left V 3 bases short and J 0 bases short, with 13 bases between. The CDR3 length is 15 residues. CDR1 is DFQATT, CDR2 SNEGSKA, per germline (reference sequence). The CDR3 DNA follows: TGCAGTGCTAGCGGGGTCCTATTAAGCACAGATACGCAGTATTTT. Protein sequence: CSASGVLLSTDTQYF.

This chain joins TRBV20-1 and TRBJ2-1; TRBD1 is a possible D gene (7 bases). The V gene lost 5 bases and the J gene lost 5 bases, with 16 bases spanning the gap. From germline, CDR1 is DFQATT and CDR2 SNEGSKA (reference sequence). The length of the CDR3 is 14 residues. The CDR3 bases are TGCAGTGCTCTAATGACAGGGAGGAACAATGAGCAGTTCTTC. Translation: CSALMTGRNNEQFF.

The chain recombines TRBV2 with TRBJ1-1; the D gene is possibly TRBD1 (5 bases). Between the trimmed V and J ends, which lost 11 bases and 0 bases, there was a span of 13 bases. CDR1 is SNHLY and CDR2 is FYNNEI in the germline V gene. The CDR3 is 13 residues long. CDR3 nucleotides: TGTGCCCGCTTTGGGGCGATGAACACTGAAGCTTTCTTT. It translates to CARFGAMNTEAFF.

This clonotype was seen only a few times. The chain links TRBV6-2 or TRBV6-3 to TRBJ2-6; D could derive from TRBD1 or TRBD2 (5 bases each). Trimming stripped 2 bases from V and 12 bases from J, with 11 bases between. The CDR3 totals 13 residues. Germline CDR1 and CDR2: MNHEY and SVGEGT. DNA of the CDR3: TGTGCCAGCAGTTACCTCCGGGACGCCGTCCTGACTTTC. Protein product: CASSYLRDAVLTF.

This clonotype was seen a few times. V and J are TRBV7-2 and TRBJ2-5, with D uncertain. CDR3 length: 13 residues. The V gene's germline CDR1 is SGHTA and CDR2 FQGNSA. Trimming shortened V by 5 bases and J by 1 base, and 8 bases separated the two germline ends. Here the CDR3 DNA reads TGTGCCAGCAGCCCTAGGGTCCAAGAGACCCAGTACTTC. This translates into CASSPRVQETQYF.

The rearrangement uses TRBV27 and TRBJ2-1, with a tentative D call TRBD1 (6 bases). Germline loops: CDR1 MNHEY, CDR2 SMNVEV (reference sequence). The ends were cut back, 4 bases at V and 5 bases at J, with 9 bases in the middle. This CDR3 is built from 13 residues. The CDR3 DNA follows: TGTGCCAGCAGTTGGGGGCGACACAATGAGCAGTTCTTC. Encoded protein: CASSWGRHNEQFF.

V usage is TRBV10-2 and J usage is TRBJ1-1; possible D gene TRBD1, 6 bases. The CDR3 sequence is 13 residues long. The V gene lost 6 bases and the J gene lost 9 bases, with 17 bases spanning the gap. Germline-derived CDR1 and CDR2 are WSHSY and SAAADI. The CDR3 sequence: CASRQGRKDKAFF. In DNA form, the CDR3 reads TGCGCCAGCAGACAGGGTCGGAAAGACAAAGCTTTCTTT.

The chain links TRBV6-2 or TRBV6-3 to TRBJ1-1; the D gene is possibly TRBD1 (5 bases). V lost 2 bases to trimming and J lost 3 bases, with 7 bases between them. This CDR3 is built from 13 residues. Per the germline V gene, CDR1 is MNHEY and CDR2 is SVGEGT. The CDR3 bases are TGTGCCAGCAGTTACGGGGGTTACACTGAAGCTTTCTTT. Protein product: CASSYGGYTEAFF.